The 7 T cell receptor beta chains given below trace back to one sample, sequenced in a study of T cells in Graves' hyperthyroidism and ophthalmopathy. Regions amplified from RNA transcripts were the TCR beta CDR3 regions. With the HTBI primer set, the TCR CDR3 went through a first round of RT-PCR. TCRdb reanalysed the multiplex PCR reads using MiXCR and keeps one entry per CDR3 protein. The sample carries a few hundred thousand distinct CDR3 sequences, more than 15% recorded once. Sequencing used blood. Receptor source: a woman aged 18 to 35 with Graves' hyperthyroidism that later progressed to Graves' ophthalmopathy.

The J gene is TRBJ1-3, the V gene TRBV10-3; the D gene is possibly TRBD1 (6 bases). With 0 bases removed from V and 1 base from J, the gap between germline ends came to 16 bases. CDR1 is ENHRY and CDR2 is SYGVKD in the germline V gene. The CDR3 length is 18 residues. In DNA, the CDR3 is TGTGCCATCAGTGAGTCGAACCTCGGACAGTTATCTGGAAACACCATATATTTT. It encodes CAISESNLGQLSGNTIYF.

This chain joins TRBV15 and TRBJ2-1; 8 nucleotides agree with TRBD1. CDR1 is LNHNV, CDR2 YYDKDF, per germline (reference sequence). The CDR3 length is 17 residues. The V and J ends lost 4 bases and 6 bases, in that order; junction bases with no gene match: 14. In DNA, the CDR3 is TGTGCCACCAGCACCCCTAGCTGGGGACAGGAGGCCAATGAGCAGTTCTTC. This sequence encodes CATSTPSWGQEANEQFF.

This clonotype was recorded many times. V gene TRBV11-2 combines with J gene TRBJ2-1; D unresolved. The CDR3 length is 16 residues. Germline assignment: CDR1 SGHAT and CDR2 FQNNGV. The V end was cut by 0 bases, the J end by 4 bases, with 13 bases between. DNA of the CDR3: TGTGCCAGCAGCTTAGAACGGGCGAGAGGATACAATGAGCAGTTCTTC. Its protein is CASSLERARGYNEQFF.

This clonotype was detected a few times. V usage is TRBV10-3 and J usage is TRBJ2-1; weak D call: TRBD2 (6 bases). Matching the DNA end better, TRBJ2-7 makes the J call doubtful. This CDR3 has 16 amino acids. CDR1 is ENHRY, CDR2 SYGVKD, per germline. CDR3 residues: CASEPGLPSSYNEQYF. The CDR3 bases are TGTGCCAGCGAGCCGGGACTCCCGAGCTCCTACAATGAGCAGTACTTC.

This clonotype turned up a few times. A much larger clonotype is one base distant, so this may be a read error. CDR3: CASSIGTDYEQYF. The DNA of the CDR3 is TGTGCCAGCAGCATCGGGACAGACTACGAGCAGTACTTC. The V gene is TRBV7-9, the J gene TRBJ2-7, with 7 bases identical to TRBD1. With V trimmed by 5 bases and J by 3 bases, 4 bases remained unmatched. CDR1 is SEHNR, CDR2 FQNEAQ, per germline (reference sequence). The CDR3 sequence is 13 residues long.

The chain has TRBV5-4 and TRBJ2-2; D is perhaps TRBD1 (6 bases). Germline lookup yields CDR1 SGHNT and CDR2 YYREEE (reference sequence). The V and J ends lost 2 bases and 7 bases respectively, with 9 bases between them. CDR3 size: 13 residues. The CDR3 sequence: CASSLQGGGELFF. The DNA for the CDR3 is TGTGCCAGCAGCTTACAGGGTGGCGGGGAGCTGTTTTTT.

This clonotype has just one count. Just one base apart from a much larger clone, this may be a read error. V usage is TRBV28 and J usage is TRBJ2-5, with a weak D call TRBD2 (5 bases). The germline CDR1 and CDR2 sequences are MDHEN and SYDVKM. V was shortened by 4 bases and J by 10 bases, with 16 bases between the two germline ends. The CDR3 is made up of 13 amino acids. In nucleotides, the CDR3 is TGTGCCAGCAGTTCTGGACTGCTGGTTGGCCAGTACTTC. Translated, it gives CASSSGLLVGQYF.